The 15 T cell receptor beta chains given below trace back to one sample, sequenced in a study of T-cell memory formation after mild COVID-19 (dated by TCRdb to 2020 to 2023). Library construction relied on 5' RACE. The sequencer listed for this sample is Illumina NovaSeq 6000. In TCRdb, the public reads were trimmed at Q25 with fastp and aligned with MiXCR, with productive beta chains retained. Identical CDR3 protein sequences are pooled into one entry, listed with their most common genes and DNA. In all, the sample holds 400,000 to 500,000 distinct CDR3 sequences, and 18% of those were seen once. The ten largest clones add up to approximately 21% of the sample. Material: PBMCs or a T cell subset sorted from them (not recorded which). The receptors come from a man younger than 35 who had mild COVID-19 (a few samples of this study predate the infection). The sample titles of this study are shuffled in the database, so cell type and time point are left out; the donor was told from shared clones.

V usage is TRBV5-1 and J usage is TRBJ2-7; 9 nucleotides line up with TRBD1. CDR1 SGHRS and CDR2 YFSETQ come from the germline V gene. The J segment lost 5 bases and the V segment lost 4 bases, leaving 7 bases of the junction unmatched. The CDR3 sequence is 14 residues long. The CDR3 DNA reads TGCGCCAGCAGCGCCGGGACAGGGAAAGACGAGCAGTACTTC. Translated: CASSAGTGKDEQYF.

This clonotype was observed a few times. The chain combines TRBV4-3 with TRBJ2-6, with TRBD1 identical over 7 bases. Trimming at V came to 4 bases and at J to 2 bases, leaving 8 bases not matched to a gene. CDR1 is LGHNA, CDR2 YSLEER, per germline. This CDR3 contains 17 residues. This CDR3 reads CASSLHDRAPGANVLTF. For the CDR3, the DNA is TGCGCCAGCAGCCTTCACGACAGGGCCCCTGGGGCCAACGTCCTGACTTTC.

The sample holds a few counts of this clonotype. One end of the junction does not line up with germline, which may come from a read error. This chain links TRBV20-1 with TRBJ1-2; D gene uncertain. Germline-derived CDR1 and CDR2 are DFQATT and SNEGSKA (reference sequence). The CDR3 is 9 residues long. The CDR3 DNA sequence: TGCAGTGCTAGTTATGCTACCCTCTTC. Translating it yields CSASYATLF.

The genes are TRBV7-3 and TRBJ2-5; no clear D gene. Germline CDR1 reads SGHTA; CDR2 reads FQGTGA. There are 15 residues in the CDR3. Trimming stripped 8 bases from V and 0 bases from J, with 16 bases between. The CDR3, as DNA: TGTGCCAGCTTTCCCCCGCCCACGTACCAAGAGACCCAGTACTTC. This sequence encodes CASFPPPTYQETQYF.

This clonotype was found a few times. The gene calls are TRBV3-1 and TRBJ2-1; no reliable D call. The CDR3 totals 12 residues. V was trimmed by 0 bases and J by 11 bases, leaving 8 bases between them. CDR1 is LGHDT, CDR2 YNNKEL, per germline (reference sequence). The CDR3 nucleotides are TGTGCCAGCAGCCAAGATCTTCATAAGCAGTTCTTC. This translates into CASSQDLHKQFF.

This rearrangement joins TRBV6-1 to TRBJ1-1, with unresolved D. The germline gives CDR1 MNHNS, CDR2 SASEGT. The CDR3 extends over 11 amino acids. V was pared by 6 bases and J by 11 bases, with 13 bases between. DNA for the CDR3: TGTGCCAGCAGCACCGACGGAGGGGCTTTCTTT. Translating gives CASSTDGGAFF.

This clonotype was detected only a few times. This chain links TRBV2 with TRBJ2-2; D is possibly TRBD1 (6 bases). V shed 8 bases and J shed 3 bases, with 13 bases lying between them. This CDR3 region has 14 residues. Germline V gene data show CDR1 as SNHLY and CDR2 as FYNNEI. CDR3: CASQGSVDTGELFF. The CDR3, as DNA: TGTGCCAGCCAGGGGTCCGTCGACACCGGGGAGCTGTTTTTT.

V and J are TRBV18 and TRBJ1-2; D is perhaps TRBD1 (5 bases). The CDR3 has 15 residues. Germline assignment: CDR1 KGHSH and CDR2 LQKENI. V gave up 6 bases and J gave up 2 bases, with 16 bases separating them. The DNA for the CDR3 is TGTGCCAGCTCGGACAAGGGGAGTCTAAACTATGGCTACACCTTC. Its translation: CASSDKGSLNYGYTF. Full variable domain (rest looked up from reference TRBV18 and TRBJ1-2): NAGVMQNPRHLVRRRGQEARLRCSPMKGHSHVYWYRQLPEEGLKFMVYLQKENIIDESGMPKERFSAEFPKEGPSILRIQQVVRGDSAAYFCASSDKGSLNYGYTFGSGTRLTVV.

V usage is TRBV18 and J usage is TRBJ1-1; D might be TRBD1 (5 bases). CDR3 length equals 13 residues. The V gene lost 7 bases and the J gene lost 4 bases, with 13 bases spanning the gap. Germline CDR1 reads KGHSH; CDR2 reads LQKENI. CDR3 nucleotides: TGTGCCAGCTTCGCCTCGAGGGGCACTGAAGCTTTCTTT. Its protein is CASFASRGTEAFF.

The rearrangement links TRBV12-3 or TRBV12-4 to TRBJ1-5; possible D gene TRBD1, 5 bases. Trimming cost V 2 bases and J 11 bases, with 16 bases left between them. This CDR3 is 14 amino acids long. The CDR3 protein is CASSLWGDIRAQHF. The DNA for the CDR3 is TGTGCCAGCAGTTTATGGGGCGATATCAGGGCCCAGCATTTT.

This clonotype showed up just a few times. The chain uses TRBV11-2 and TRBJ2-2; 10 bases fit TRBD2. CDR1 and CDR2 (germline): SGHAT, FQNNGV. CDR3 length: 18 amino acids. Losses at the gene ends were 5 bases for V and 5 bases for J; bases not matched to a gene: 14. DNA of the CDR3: TGTGCCAGCAGCCCTACTAGCGGGGTTATCCGAGGTACCGGGGAGCTGTTTTTT. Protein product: CASSPTSGVIRGTGELFF.

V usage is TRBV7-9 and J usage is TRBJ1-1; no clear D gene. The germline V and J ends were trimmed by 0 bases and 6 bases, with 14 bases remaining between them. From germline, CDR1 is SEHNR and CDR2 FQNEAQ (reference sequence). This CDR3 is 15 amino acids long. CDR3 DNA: TGTGCCAGCAGCTTAGCGGTCGGCCCCAAATCTGAAGCTTTCTTT. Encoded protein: CASSLAVGPKSEAFF.

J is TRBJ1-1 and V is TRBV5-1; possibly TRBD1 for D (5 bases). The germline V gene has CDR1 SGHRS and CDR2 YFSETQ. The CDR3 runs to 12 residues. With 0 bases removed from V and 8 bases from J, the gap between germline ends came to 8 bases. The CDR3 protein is CASSLVEGEAFF. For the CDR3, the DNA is TGCGCCAGCAGCTTGGTTGAGGGGGAAGCTTTCTTT.

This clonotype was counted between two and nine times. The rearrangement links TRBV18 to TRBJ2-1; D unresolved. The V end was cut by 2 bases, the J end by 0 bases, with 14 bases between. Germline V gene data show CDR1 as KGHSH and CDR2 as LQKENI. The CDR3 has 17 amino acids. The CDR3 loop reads CASSPYGTLGSYNEQFF. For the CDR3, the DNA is TGTGCCAGCTCACCATACGGAACACTGGGCTCCTACAATGAGCAGTTCTTC.

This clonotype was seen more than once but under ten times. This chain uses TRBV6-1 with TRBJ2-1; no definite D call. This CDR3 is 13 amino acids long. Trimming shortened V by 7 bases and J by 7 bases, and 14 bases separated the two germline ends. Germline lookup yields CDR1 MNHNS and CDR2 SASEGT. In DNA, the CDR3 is TGTGCCAGCACCCGCGACCAGAGGAATGAGCAGTTCTTC. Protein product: CASTRDQRNEQFF.